This TCR beta chain was documented in a study of blood T cell repertoires in COVID-19. Background on the study: T cells, B-cell-depleted T cells, or PBMCs supplied cDNA or gDNA.

Trimming stripped 3 bases from V and 10 bases from J, with 24 bases between. Per the germline V gene, CDR1 is GTSNPN and CDR2 is SVGIG (reference sequence). This CDR3 region has 15 residues. Cohorts were based on clinical histories the participants reported. Among Cohort 3 donors, those recovered had two negative PCRs, clearance, or symptom resolution. In the original processing: Reference gene primer amplification yielded estimated nucleated cell counts. Method: immunoSEQ multiplex PCR; TCRdb's copy keeps in-frame clones and lacks some. Clone size and V and J calls were adopted from that table, with D and trimming inferred from the DNA. Of approximately 500,000 clones listed, roughly 88% are singletons. This clone was detected a few times.

This TCR was sampled from a woman aged 40 to 50 who had recovered from COVID-19. The V and J genes are TRBV30 and TRBJ1-1, with no clear D. Sequenced material: PBMCs or T cells enriched from blood (not recorded which). CDR3 DNA sequence: TGTGCCTGGAGCCCCGGAGGGCCGGCAAGGTCGGGAGCTTTCTTT. Amino acid sequence: CAWSPGGPARSGAFF.